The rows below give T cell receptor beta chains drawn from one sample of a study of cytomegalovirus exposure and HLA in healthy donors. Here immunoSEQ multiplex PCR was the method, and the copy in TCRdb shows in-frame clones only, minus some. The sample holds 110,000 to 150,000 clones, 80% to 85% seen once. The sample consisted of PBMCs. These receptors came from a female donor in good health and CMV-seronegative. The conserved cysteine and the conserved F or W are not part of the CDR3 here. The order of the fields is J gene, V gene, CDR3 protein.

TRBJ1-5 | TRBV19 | ASSPGGAYQPQH
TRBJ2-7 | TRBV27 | ASSRRDRDFEQY
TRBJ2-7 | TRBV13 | ASSLGSTGDREHEQY
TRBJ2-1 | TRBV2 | ASRSTSGGYNEQF
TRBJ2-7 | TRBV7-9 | ASSIGRASHEQY
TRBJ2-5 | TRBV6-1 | ASRGSGRSETQY
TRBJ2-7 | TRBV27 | ASSYAGASSYEQY
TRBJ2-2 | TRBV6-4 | ASSEVSGAGELF
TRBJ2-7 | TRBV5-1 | ASSLLVGGGYEQY
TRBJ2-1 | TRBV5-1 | ASSLSLAFNEQF
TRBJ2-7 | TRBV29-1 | SVESSSYEQY
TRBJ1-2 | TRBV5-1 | ASSLAPGQGAVGYGYT
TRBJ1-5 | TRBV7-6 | ASSLATGEANQPQH
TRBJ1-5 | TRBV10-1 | ASQRQPQH
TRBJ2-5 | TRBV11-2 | ASSSGETQY
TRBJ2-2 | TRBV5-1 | ASSSVTTGTGELF
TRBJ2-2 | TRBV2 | ASNQGVRTGELF
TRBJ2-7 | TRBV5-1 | ASTDGLADFYEQY
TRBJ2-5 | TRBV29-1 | SVDPWASGPQETQY
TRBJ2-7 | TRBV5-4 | ASSLSITGSYEQY
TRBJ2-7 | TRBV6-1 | ASSEARRGGYYEQY
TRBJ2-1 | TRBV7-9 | ASSRGTSGSWDEQF
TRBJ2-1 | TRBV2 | ASRTGTSYNEQF
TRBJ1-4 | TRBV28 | ASGPNEKLF
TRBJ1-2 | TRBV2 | ASSASPSNYGYT
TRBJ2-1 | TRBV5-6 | ASSTRQGSYNEQF
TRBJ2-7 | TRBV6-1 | ASTRQVRYEQY
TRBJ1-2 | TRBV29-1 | SVTTGGGYT
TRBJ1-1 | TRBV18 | ASSPGSRVAYAF
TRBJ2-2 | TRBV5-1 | ASSLGSAAGTGELF
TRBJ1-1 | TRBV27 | ASRLFGPSGTEAF
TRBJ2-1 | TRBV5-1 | ASSLIPTGGNYNEQF
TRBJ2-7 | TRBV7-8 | ASSLGRFDLEQY
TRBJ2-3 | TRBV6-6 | ASSYRALDTQY
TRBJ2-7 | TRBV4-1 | ASSQDAAVGTYEQY
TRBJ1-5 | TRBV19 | ASSIGTEIYSNQPQH
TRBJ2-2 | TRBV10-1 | ASSEQGSDTGELF
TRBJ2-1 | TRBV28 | ASSIRRRRLSIYNEQF
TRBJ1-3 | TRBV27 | ANGRSSGNTIY
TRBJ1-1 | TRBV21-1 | ASSFSRRGNTEAF
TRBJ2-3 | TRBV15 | ATSSGLAGVRDTQY
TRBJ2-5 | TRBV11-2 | ASSWGTSGRETQY
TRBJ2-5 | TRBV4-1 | ASSQEGWGPTETQY
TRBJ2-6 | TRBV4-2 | ASNTGSGANVLT
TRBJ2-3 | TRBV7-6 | ASSSPRRTGVTDTQY
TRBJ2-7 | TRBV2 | ASSPTRSYEQY
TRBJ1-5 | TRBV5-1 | ASSLGTGGGQPQH
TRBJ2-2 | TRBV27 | ASNPGQHHTGELF
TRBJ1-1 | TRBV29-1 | SVARGGTEAF
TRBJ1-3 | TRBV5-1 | ASSPGSSGNTIY
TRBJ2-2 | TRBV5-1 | ASSGTRTNTGELF
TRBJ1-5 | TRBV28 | ASSAATGSNQPQH
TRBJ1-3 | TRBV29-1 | SVEGPEGALSGNTIY
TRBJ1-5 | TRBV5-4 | ASSLFGRNSNQPQH
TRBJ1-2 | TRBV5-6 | ASSSLPSNYGYT